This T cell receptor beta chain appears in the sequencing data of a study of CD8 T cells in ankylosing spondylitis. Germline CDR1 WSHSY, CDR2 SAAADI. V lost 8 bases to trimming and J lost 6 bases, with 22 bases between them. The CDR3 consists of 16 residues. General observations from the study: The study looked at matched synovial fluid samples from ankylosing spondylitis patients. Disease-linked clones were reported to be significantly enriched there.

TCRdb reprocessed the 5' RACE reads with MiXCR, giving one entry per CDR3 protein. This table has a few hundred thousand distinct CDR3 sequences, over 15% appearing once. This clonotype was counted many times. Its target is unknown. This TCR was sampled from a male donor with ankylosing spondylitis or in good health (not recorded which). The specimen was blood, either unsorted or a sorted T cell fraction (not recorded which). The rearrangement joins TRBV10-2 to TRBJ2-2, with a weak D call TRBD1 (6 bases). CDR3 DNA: TGCGCCAGCGAACCTCCTCAGGGGCAAGGGTCCGGGGAGCTGTTTTTT. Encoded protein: CASEPPQGQGSGELFF.